Listed here is a single T cell receptor beta chain. The CDR3 length is 13 residues. V shed 9 bases and J 3 bases; nucleotides not matched to a gene: 9. From germline, CDR1 is SGHDT and CDR2 YYEEEE. Per the authors' pipeline: How many nucleated cells were present was estimated from reference gene primer amplification. TCRdb's copy holds only in-frame clones and misses some; the assay was immunoSEQ multiplex PCR. The DNA was the basis for D and trimming; V, J and clone size are from that table. The sample carries over 200,000 clones, about 85% recorded once. The data are from a study of blood T cell repertoires in COVID-19. About the study: The cDNA or gDNA used as material had been derived from T cells, B-cell-depleted T cells, or PBMCs.

The chain carries TRBV5-6 and TRBJ2-7; TRBD1 matches at 7 bases. The receptor's source is a woman aged 80 or older with acute or convalescent COVID-19. Sequenced material: peripheral blood. The CDR3 DNA reads as TGTGCCACACCAGGCCCAGGGGGCTACGAGCAGTACTTC. Translated, it gives CATPGPGGYEQYF.